The clone carrying this TCR beta chain was recorded many times. Its target is not known. TCR beta CDR3 regions were amplified from RNA transcripts. In the first-round RT-PCR of the TCR CDR3, the HTBI primer set was used. TCRdb redid the calling of the multiplex PCR reads with MiXCR, one entry per CDR3 protein. The repertoire consists of over 500,000 distinct CDR3 sequences, with approximately 14% occurring once and the leading ten covering approximately 15%. Patients were aged 18 to 65, had disease duration under 2 months, and had newly diagnosed hyperthyroidism. Used for diagnoses were clinical symptoms, serum thyroxine and TRAb, thyroid ultrasound and orbital computed tomography. The authors obtained PBMCs from 10 ml of fresh peripheral blood. The data stem from a study of T cells in Graves' hyperthyroidism and ophthalmopathy. Points from the study as a whole: Also found in blood were most expanded thyroid clonotypes above 0.001.

The germline gives CDR1 MNHEY, CDR2 SMNVEV (reference sequence). This CDR3 is 15 amino acids long. Trimming removed 4 bases from V and 6 bases from J; junction bases left unmatched: 7. The sequenced material came from blood. The chain uses TRBV27 and TRBJ2-7; 12 nucleotides agree with TRBD2. This receptor was obtained from a woman in her 40s with Graves' hyperthyroidism. The CDR3 loop reads CASSSPTSGRIEQYF. The CDR3 DNA reads TGTGCCAGCAGTTCTCCGACTAGCGGGAGAATCGAGCAGTACTTC.